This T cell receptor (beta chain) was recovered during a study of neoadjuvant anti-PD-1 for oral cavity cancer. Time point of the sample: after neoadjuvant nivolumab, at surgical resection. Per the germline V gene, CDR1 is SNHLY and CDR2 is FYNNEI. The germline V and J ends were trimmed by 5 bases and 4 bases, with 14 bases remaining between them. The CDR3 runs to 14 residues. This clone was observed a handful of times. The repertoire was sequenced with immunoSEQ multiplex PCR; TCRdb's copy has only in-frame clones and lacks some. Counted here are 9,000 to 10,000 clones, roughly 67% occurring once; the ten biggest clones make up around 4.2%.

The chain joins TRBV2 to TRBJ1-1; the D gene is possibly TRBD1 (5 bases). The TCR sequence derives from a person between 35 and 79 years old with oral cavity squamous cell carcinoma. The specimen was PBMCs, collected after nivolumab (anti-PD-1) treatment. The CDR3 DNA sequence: TGTGCCAGCAGTAAGCAGGGCAAAGCCACTGAAGCTTTCTTT. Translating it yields CASSKQGKATEAFF.